The clone carrying this T cell receptor beta chain appeared a single time. Deletions cut 5 bases from V and 5 bases from J, with 12 bases between. Germline loops: CDR1 MNHEY, CDR2 SVGAGI. The CDR3 contains 14 residues. Original processing notes: Amplification with reference gene primers provided the estimates of nucleated cell counts. Generated by immunoSEQ multiplex PCR, the TCRdb table keeps only in-frame clones and is missing some. V, J and clone size are taken as reported in that table, and D and trimming were inferred from the DNA itself. The sample has 90,000 to 120,000 clones, 80% to 90% seen once. This sample is drawn from a study of blood T cell repertoires in COVID-19. Study overall: The United States, Italy and Spain supplied acute and convalescent COVID-19 samples. Sources were T cells, B-cell-depleted T cells, or PBMCs; the material itself was cDNA or gDNA.

Sequenced sample: peripheral blood. The chain carries TRBV6-5 and TRBJ1-4, with D perhaps TRBD1 (6 bases). The source is a man in his sixties with acute or convalescent COVID-19. The CDR3 loop reads CASSPDGGNEKLFF. The CDR3 DNA reads as TGTGCCAGCAGTCCCGATGGGGGCAATGAAAAACTGTTTTTT.